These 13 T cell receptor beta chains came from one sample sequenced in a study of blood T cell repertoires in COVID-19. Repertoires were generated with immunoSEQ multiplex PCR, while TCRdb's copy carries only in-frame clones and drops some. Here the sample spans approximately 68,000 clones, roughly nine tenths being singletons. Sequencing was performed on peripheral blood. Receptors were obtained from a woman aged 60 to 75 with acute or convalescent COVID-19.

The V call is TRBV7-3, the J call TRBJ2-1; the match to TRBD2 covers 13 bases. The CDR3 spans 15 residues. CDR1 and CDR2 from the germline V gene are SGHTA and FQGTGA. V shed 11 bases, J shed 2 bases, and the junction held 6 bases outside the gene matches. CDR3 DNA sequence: TGTGCCGCGACTAGCGGGGGGCGGACCTACAATGAGCAGTTCTTC. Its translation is CAATSGGRTYNEQFF.

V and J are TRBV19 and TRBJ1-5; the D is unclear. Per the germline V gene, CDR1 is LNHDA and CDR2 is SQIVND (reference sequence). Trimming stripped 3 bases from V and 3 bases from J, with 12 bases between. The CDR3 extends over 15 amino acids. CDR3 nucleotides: TGTGCCAGTAGTATGACGGAGATCACCAATCAGCCCCAGCATTTT. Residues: CASSMTEITNQPQHF. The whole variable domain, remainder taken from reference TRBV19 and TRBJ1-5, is DGGITQSPKYLFRKEGQNVTLSCEQNLNHDAMYWYRQDPGQGLRLIYYSQIVNDFQKGDIAEGYSVSREKKESFPLTVTSAQKNPTAFYLCASSMTEITNQPQHFGDGTRLSIL.

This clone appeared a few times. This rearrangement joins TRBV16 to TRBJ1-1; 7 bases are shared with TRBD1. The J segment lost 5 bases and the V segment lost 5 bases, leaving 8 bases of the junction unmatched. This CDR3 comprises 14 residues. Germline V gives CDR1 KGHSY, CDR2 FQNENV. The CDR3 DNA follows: TGTGCCAGCAGCGACAGGGTTGCGCGAACTGAAGCTTTCTTT. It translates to CASSDRVARTEAFF.

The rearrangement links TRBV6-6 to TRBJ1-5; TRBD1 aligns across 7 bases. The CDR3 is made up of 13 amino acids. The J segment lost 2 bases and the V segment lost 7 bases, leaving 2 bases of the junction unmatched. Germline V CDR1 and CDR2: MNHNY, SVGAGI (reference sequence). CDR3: CASIGQGNQPQHF. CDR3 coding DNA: TGTGCCAGCATCGGACAGGGCAATCAGCCCCAGCATTTT.

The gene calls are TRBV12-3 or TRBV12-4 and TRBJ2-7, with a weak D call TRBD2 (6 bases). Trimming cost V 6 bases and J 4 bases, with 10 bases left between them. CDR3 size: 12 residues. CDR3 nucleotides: TGTGCCAGCAGCGGGGACTGGTACGAGCAGTACTTC. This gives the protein CASSGDWYEQYF.

The CDR3 DNA is TGTGCCAGCAGCTCGGACAGGGGGTATGGAGGCAATCAGCCCCAGCATTTT. Amino acids: CASSSDRGYGGNQPQHF. The chain combines TRBV7-8 with TRBJ1-5; the match to TRBD1 covers 10 bases. Germline trimming cut 4 bases from V and 2 bases from J; bases unmatched to any gene: 8. The CDR3 is made up of 17 amino acids. The germline gives CDR1 SGHVS, CDR2 FQNEAQ.

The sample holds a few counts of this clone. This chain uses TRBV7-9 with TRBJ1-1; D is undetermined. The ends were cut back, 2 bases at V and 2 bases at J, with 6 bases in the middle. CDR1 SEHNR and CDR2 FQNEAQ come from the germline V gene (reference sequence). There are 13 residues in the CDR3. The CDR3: CASSLIGNTEAFF. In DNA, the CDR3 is TGTGCCAGCAGCTTAATCGGTAACACTGAAGCTTTCTTT. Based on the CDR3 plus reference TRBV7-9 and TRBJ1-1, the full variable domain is DTGVSQNPRHKITKRGQNVTFRCDPISEHNRLYWYRQTLGQGPEFLTYFQNEAQLEKSRLLSDRFSAERPKGSFSTLEIQRTEQGDSAMYLCASSLIGNTEAFFGQGTRLTVV.

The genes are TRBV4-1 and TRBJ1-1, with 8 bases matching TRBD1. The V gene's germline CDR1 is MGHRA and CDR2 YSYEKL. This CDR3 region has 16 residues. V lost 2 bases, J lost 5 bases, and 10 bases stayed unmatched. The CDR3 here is CASSQTTRQGRTEAFF. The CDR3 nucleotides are TGCGCCAGCAGCCAAACCACAAGACAGGGGAGGACTGAAGCTTTCTTT.

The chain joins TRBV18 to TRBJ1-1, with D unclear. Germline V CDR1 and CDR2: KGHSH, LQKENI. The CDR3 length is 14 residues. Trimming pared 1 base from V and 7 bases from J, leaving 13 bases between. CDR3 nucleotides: TGTGCCAGCTCACCACGAGGAGGAGGGAATGAAGCTTTCTTT. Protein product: CASSPRGGGNEAFF.

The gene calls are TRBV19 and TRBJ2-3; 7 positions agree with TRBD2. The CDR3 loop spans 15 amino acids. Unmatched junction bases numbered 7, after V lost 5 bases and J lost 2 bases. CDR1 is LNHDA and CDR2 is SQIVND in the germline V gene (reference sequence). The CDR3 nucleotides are TGTGCCAGTAGTCCGGAGCGGGGCCTCACAGATACGCAGTATTTT. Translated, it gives CASSPERGLTDTQYF.

The DNA for the CDR3 is TGTGCCAGCAGTTGGGACAGCCTCAATGAGCAGTTCTTC. Translating gives CASSWDSLNEQFF. The rearrangement joins TRBV27 to TRBJ2-1; 7 nucleotides match TRBD1. After removal of 4 bases from V and 6 bases from J, the junction contained 3 bases not matched to a gene. CDR1 is MNHEY and CDR2 is SMNVEV in the germline V gene (reference sequence). The CDR3 sequence is 13 residues long.

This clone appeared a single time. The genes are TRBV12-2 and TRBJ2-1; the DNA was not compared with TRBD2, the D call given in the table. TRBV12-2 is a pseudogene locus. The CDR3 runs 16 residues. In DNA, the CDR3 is TGTGCAAGTCGCTTAGACGAGGCTAGCTCCTACAATGAGCAGTTCTTC. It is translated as CASRLDEASSYNEQFF.

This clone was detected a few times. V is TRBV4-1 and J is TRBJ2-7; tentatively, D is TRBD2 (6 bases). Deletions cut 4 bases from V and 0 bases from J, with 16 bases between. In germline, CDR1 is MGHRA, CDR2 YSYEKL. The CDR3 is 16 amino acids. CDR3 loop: CASSPGVLRSSYEQYF. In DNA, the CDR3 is TGCGCCAGCAGCCCGGGGGTTCTAAGGAGCTCCTACGAGCAGTACTTC.